This T cell receptor beta chain emerged from a study of blood T cell repertoires in COVID-19. The length of the CDR3 is 20 residues. The ends lost 4 bases at V and 5 bases at J; junction bases unmatched: 20. Germline values: CDR1 MGHRA, CDR2 YSYEKL. Original analysis: For nucleated cells, counts were estimated from reference gene primer amplification. Only in-frame clones appear in the TCRdb table, and some are missing; sequencing was by immunoSEQ multiplex PCR. V and J calls and clone size are given by that table; D and trimming were obtained from the DNA. The sample has around 78,000 clones, around 86% seen once.

The origin of this receptor is a man aged 45-65 years with active or convalescent COVID-19. This chain uses TRBV4-1 with TRBJ1-6; 7 positions match TRBD1. The specimen sequenced was peripheral blood. CDR3 DNA sequence: TGCGCCAGCAGCCTAAAAGGGTTATCCGACAGGGATTTTAATAATTCACCCCTCCACTTT. It translates to CASSLKGLSDRDFNNSPLHF.